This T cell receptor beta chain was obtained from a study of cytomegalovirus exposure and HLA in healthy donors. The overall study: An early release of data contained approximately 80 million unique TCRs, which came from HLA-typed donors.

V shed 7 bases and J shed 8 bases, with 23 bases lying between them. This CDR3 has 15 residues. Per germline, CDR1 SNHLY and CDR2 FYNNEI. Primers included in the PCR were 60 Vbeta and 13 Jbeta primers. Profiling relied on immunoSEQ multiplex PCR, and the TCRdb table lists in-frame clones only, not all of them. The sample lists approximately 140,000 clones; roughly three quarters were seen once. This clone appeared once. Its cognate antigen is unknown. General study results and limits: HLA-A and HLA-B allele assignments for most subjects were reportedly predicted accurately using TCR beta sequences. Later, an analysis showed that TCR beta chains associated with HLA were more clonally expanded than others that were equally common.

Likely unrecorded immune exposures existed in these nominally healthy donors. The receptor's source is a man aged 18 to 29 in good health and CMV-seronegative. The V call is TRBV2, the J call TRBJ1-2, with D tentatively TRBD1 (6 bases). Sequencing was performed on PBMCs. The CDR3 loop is CASTPWLRGVEGYTF. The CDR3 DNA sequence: TGTGCCAGCACTCCTTGGCTCAGGGGCGTAGAAGGCTACACCTTC. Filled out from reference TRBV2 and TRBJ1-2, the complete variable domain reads EPEVTQTPSHQVTQMGQEVILRCVPISNHLYFYWYRQILGQKVEFLVSFYNNEISEKSEIFDDQFSVERPDGSNFTLKIRSTKLEDSAMYFCASTPWLRGVEGYTFGSGTRLTVV.